This record concerns one T cell receptor beta chain sequence. There is no known antigen for this receptor. Per-base qualities were not stored, and no clone one base away is much larger. V loses 5 bases at its end and J loses 4 bases; junction bases beyond the gene matches: 4. From the cysteine through the phenylalanine, the CDR3 covers 12 amino acids. Only the CDR3 part of the read is kept: 36 bases, read in frame from the first base. The germline V gene provides CDR1 SQVTM and CDR2 ANQGSEA. The CDR3 regions of human TCRbeta chains were analyzed by immunosequencing. In the authors' own workflow: Repertoire TCRs were matched against a reference library of SARS-CoV-2-specific TCRs generated with the MIRA antigen-specificity platform. Breadth was defined as the fraction of unique TCRs that were SARS-CoV-2-associated. Depth was defined as the fraction of total T cells that were SARS-CoV-2-associated. Using the MIRA data, each spike-specific TCR was assigned both to the spike region to which the TCR was reactive and to a CD4 or CD8 class. Log10-transformed breadth and depth values were compared by one-way ANOVA with Sidak's multiple comparisons tests. TCRdb re-hosts the immuneACCESS table, in-frame sequences only. Its copies lack some clones; in the studies checked, an unresolved V gene accounts for under half of them, and the cause for the rest is not known. The D gene and trimming were derived from the DNA, and the V and J assignments and clone size from that table. The sample data list some 86,000 clones, and just over 90% of these were observed just once. Roughly 5.9% of the sample is taken by the ten largest.

This entry belongs to a study of T cell responses to AZD1222 COVID-19 vaccine (dated by TCRdb to about 2021). General notes on the study: TCR sequencing was performed for approximately 240 trial participants, of whom around 200 were given two doses of AZD1222 and around 25 were given two doses of MenACWY control vaccine. Trial participants were enrolled by age into subgroups of 18-55, 56-69 and 70-plus years, and roughly 150, 30 and 60 TCR-sequenced participants, respectively, were included in these subgroups. General findings and caveats noted by the study authors: In the small 56-69-year group, the increase in depth fell short of significance, most likely because of low power. CD4 TCRs associated with the vaccine covered the entire spike protein, and the dominant responses were in regions 160-218 and 743-854. Nearly half of unique spike-specific TCRs reportedly recognized epitopes outside regions mutated in the B.1.351 and B.1.1.7 variants. Conclusions about previously exposed vaccinees are limited because only 6 or 7 AZD1222 recipients were SARS-CoV-2 seropositive at baseline. Participants were mostly white British, with more females than males. The authors suggested clonal diversity may have been underestimated. Because no day 14 peak-response samples were available, the repertoires could be characterized only after the peak T cell response. After two AZD1222 doses, spike-specific TCR breadth and depth were significantly higher than at day 0 and than in MenACWY recipients.

Taken with the paper, the label for time point translates to: about 28 days (+/-7) after the second vaccine dose. AZD1222 recipients with second doses at about 4 weeks or about 12 weeks were pooled, because spike-specific TCR depth and breadth did not differ between schedules. Vaccinee samples were obtained from the UK trials COV001 and COV002, which included a single-blind randomized controlled phase 2/3 trial of AZD1222 (ChAdOx1 nCoV-19) in healthy adults. Trial participant PBMC samples were collected at day 0 and day 28 after the second dose for TCRbeta chain sequencing. The source of this sequence is an adult who received the AZD1222 COVID-19 vaccine. The sample here was peripheral blood, taken 28 days after the second AZD1222 dose. The rearrangement combines TRBV29-1 with TRBJ1-1; 7 of the junction bases match TRBD1. The CDR3 sequence is CSVITGATEAFF. The sequenced DNA: TGCAGCGTTATAACAGGGGCCACTGAAGCTTTCTTT.